What follows is one T cell receptor (beta chain) and its context. Germline V gene data show CDR1 as LGHDT and CDR2 as YNNKEL (reference sequence). Trimming cost V 1 base and J 11 bases, with 12 bases left between them. The CDR3 has 14 amino acids. The sample belongs to a study of blood T cell repertoires in COVID-19. Study background: In each case, the material was cDNA or gDNA derived from T cells, B-cell-depleted T cells, or PBMCs.

Some clones are missing from TCRdb's copy, which holds only in-frame ones; the method was immunoSEQ multiplex PCR. This repertoire shows 200,000 or so clones, about 88% found once; its top ten account for more than 1.5%. The V and J genes are TRBV3-1 (or the pseudogene TRBV3-2) and TRBJ1-6; D remains ambiguous. The specimen sequenced was peripheral blood. The TCR comes from a man between 65 and 85 years old with acute or convalescent COVID-19. For the CDR3, the DNA is TGTGCCAGCAGCCAAGTCCAGGCCACAGCACCCCTCCACTTT. Protein: CASSQVQATAPLHF.